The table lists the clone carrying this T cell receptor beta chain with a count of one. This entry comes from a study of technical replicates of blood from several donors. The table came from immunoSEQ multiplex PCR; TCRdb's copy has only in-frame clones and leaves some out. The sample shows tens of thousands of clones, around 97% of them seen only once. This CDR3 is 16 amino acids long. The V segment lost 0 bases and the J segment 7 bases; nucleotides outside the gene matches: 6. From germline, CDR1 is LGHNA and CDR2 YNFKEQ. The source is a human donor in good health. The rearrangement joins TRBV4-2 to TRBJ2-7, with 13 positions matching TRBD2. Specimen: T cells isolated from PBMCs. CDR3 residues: CASSQELAGGMGEQYF. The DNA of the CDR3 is TGTGCCAGCAGCCAAGAACTAGCGGGAGGGATGGGTGAGCAGTACTTC.